A single sample is the source of the 23 T cell receptor beta chains below, sequenced in a study of cytomegalovirus exposure and HLA in healthy donors. PCR was performed using 60 Vbeta and 13 Jbeta primers. This table comes from immunoSEQ multiplex PCR, and its TCRdb copy is limited to in-frame clones, with some not included. The table includes 250,000 to 350,000 clones, more than 80% detected once. The sequenced sample consisted of PBMCs. These receptors came from a man in his forties in good health and CMV-seropositive.

The V call is TRBV6-4, the J call TRBJ2-1, with TRBD1 identical over 9 bases. Unmatched junction bases numbered 3, after V lost 3 bases and J lost 6 bases. Germline CDR1 is MRHNA and CDR2 is SNTAGT. The length of the CDR3 is 14 residues. CDR3: CASSDNRGLNEQFF. The DNA of the CDR3 is TGTGCCAGCAGTGATAACAGGGGGCTCAATGAGCAGTTCTTC.

A few counts support this clone. CDR3 loop: CASSQGSDRDVSYEQYF. CDR3 coding DNA: TGTGCCAGCAGCCAAGGAAGTGACAGGGACGTTTCCTACGAGCAGTACTTC. The chain combines TRBV14 with TRBJ2-7; TRBD1 agrees at 7 bases. After removal of 1 base from V and 1 base from J, the junction contained 10 bases not matched to a gene. The CDR3 is made up of 17 amino acids. Per germline, CDR1 SGHDN and CDR2 FVKESK. Drawing the rest from reference TRBV14 and TRBJ2-7, the complete variable domain is EAGVTQFPSHSVIEKGQTVTLRCDPISGHDNLYWYRRVMGKEIKFLLHFVKESKQDESGMPNNRFLAERTGGTYSTLKVQPAELEDSGVYFCASSQGSDRDVSYEQYFGPGTRLTVT.

In regard to this clone: Other DNA sequences in this sample translate to the same CDR3. This chain joins TRBV29-1 and TRBJ1-1; 7 positions agree with TRBD1. The CDR3 runs 13 residues. The germline V gene encodes CDR1 SQVTM and CDR2 ANQGSEA. V trimming: 6 bases; J trimming: 6 bases; junction bases outside the gene matches: 10. This CDR3 reads CSVDDRAGAEAFF. Here the CDR3 DNA reads TGCAGCGTAGATGACAGGGCGGGTGCTGAAGCTTTCTTT.

CDR3 loop: CASSGGSAEKLFF. As DNA, the CDR3 is TGCGCCAGCAGCGGAGGGTCGGCTGAAAAACTGTTTTTT. The chain employs TRBV5-1 and TRBJ1-4; D is unclear. V lost 4 bases to trimming and J lost 7 bases, with 11 bases between them. Germline V gene sequence: CDR1 SGHRS, CDR2 YFSETQ. The CDR3 loop spans 13 amino acids.

This clone was seen a handful of times. The chain links TRBV10-3 to TRBJ2-3, with 11 bases that match TRBD1. V lost 3 bases to trimming and J lost 5 bases; unmatched junction nucleotides: 4. CDR1 is ENHRY, CDR2 SYGVKD, per germline. The CDR3 runs to 15 residues. CDR3 sequence reads: CAISEQDRGRDTQYF. CDR3 DNA: TGTGCCATCAGTGAACAGGACAGGGGGCGAGATACGCAGTATTTT.

The chain joins TRBV5-6 to TRBJ1-1; D perhaps matches TRBD1 (5 bases). Germline V gene lookup returns CDR1 SGHDT and CDR2 YYEEEE. Trimming shortened V by 5 bases and J by 0 bases, and 11 bases separated the two germline ends. The CDR3 consists of 14 residues. This chain's CDR3 is CASSPTAMNTEAFF. The CDR3 bases are TGTGCCAGCAGTCCGACAGCTATGAACACTGAAGCTTTCTTT.

About this clone: Within the sample, other DNA sequences also encode this same CDR3. The chain links TRBV29-1 to TRBJ2-7; no clear D. In germline, CDR1 is SQVTM, CDR2 ANQGSEA. This CDR3 contains 11 residues. The V end lost 6 bases, the J end lost 0 bases, and 6 bases lay between the germline ends. CDR3 protein: CSVANSYEQYF. DNA of the CDR3: TGCAGCGTGGCAAACTCCTACGAGCAGTACTTC.

This sequence joins TRBV5-1 and TRBJ2-2; tentatively, D is TRBD2 (6 bases). The germline V gene has CDR1 SGHRS and CDR2 YFSETQ. The CDR3 has 16 amino acids. Trimming left V 1 base short and J 2 bases short, with 12 bases between. CDR3 DNA sequence: TGCGCCAGCAGCTTGTTGGCTAGCGCCAACACCGGGGAGCTGTTTTTT. Protein sequence: CASSLLASANTGELFF.

The rearrangement links TRBV6-6 to TRBJ2-2; no clear D. The CDR3 runs 15 residues. V lost 0 bases and J 0 bases, leaving 5 bases between the germline ends. The V gene's germline CDR1 is MNHNY and CDR2 SVGAGI (reference sequence). The CDR3 reads CASSYSTTNTGELFF. The CDR3 DNA reads TGTGCCAGCAGTTACTCGACAACGAACACCGGGGAGCTGTTTTTT.

This clone was picked up a small number of times. V and J are TRBV19 and TRBJ1-5; 7 bases match TRBD1. Per the germline V gene, CDR1 is LNHDA and CDR2 is SQIVND (reference sequence). J was trimmed by 10 bases and V by 7 bases; bases with no gene match: 10. The CDR3 extends over 13 amino acids. CDR3 in DNA: TGTGCCAGTACCCTCTCTTACAGGGGCCCCCAGCATTTT. This codes for CASTLSYRGPQHF.

The rearrangement uses TRBV6-1 and TRBJ2-7; a weak D match, TRBD2 (6 bases). Germline V gene data show CDR1 as MNHNS and CDR2 as SASEGT. Trimming removed 7 bases at V and 7 bases at J, with 20 bases between. The CDR3 has 14 residues. The CDR3 protein is CASNGLTPSWEQYF. The CDR3 nucleotides read TGTGCCAGCAATGGACTAACCCCTTCTTGGGAGCAGTACTTC.

This clone was seen a handful of times. The rearrangement links TRBV5-1 to TRBJ2-7; maybe TRBD1 (5 bases). The CDR3 extends over 15 amino acids. CDR1 SGHRS and CDR2 YFSETQ come from the germline V gene. Trimming pared 4 bases from V and 7 bases from J, leaving 21 bases between. The CDR3 nucleotides are TGCGCCAGCAGCCCACTACCAGGGTGGAAGGGAGAGCAGTACTTC. Amino acid sequence: CASSPLPGWKGEQYF.

The rearrangement joins TRBV5-1 to TRBJ1-1; 9 bases fit TRBD1. This CDR3 is built from 17 residues. Germline CDR1 and CDR2: SGHRS and YFSETQ. After removal of 1 base from V and 5 bases from J, the junction contained 12 bases not matched to a gene. The CDR3 DNA sequence: TGCGCCAGCAGCTTGCGGTTGACAGGGGGTGTGATAACTGAAGCTTTCTTT. Residues: CASSLRLTGGVITEAFF. The full variable domain, in which reference TRBV5-1 and TRBJ1-1 provide the parts outside the CDR3, is KAGVTQTPRYLIKTRGQQVTLSCSPISGHRSVSWYQQTPGQGLQFLFEYFSETQRNKGNFPGRFSGRQFSNSRSEMNVSTLELGDSALYLCASSLRLTGGVITEAFFGQGTRLTVV.

The J gene is TRBJ2-5, the V gene TRBV5-6; 9 nucleotides match TRBD1. Germline V gene lookup returns CDR1 SGHDT and CDR2 YYEEEE. With V trimmed by 4 bases and J by 7 bases, 11 bases remained unmatched. The CDR3 consists of 15 residues. CDR3 sequence: CASSPRDRESPTQYF. In nucleotides, the CDR3 is TGTGCCAGCAGCCCGAGGGACAGGGAGTCTCCGACCCAGTACTTC.

The J gene is TRBJ2-3, the V gene TRBV30; a possible D gene is TRBD2 (6 bases). The CDR3 consists of 16 residues. Germline-derived CDR1 and CDR2 are GTSNPN and SVGIG (reference sequence). The V gene lost 3 bases and the J gene lost 1 base, with 17 bases spanning the gap. DNA of the CDR3: TGTGCCTGGAGCCCTTCGCGGGCGGGACGCACAGATACGCAGTATTTT. The encoded protein is CAWSPSRAGRTDTQYF.

The rearrangement links TRBV18 to TRBJ2-1; 11 nucleotides align to TRBD2. This CDR3 comprises 14 residues. The J segment lost 7 bases and the V segment lost 5 bases, leaving 4 bases of the junction unmatched. Per germline, CDR1 KGHSH and CDR2 LQKENI. CDR3: CASSLAGGPNEQFF. DNA for the CDR3: TGTGCCAGCTCATTAGCGGGAGGGCCAAATGAGCAGTTCTTC.

This clone was detected a few times. An end of the junction does not agree with germline; a read error may underlie this. The chain combines TRBV6-1 with TRBJ2-1; no clear D. The CDR3 consists of 9 residues. CDR1 and CDR2 (germline): MNHNS, SASEGT. The CDR3, as DNA: TGTGCCAGCAGTGAAAGCATCCTCTTC. This sequence encodes CASSESILF.

The chain couples TRBV4-2 to TRBJ2-1; tentatively, D is TRBD2 (6 bases). Per the germline V gene, CDR1 is LGHNA and CDR2 is YNFKEQ. V was trimmed by 4 bases and J by 4 bases, leaving 17 bases between them. The CDR3 runs 16 residues. CDR3 residues: CASSPPLGGNYNEQFF. CDR3 coding DNA: TGTGCCAGCAGCCCCCCGTTGGGCGGGAATTACAATGAGCAGTTCTTC.

This clone has just a few counts. This chain uses TRBV28 with TRBJ2-3; 8 bases are shared with TRBD2. Germline values: CDR1 MDHEN, CDR2 SYDVKM. CDR3 size: 13 residues. Trimming took 6 bases from V and 10 from J; bases not matched to a gene: 9. CDR3: CASSNTGLEAQYF. CDR3 in DNA: TGTGCCAGCAGCAATACGGGACTAGAGGCGCAGTATTTT.

The sample holds one count of this clone. The rearrangement uses TRBV7-3 and TRBJ2-5; D ambiguous. From germline, CDR1 is SGHTA and CDR2 FQGTGA. V lost 4 bases and J 5 bases, leaving 11 bases between the germline ends. This CDR3 has 13 residues. CDR3 in DNA: TGTGCCAGCAGCTCAGTATTCGGGGAGACCCAGTACTTC. Its protein is CASSSVFGETQYF.

V gene TRBV23-1 combines with J gene TRBJ2-7; D is undetermined. TRBV23-1 carries the ORF label, with uncertain function. Trimming pared 0 bases from V and 0 bases from J, leaving 12 bases between. CDR3 length equals 16 residues. The CDR3 DNA reads as TGCGCCAGCAGTCAATCGTGGGCAGTTAGCTCCTACGAGCAGTACTTC. Translating it yields CASSQSWAVSSYEQYF.

This rearrangement joins TRBV7-9 to TRBJ2-2; a possible D gene is TRBD2 (7 bases). This CDR3 spans 16 amino acids. Germline CDR1 is SEHNR and CDR2 is FQNEAQ (reference sequence). With 5 bases removed from V and 3 bases from J, the gap between germline ends came to 16 bases. The CDR3 sequence: CASSRGGGEDTGELFF. The CDR3 DNA follows: TGTGCCAGCAGCAGGGGGGGAGGGGAGGACACCGGGGAGCTGTTTTTT.

The V call is TRBV5-1, the J call TRBJ2-7, with a weak D call TRBD2 (5 bases). V lost 4 bases to trimming and J lost 4 bases, with 12 bases between them. The CDR3 length is 13 residues. CDR1 is SGHRS and CDR2 is YFSETQ in the germline V gene. In DNA, the CDR3 is TGCGCCAGCAGCGTCGGGGATGCATACGAGCAGTACTTC. Translation: CASSVGDAYEQYF.